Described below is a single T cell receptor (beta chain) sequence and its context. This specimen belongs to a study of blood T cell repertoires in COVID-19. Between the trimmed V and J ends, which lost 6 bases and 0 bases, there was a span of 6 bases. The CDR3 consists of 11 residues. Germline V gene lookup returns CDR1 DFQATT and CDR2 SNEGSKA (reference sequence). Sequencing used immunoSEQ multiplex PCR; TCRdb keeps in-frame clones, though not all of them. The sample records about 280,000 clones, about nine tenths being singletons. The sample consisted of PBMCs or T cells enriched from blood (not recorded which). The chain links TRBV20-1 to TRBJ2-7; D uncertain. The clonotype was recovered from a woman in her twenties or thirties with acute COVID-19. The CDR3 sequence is CSADTSYEQYF. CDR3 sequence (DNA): TGCAGTGCCGACACCTCCTACGAGCAGTACTTC.